This TCR beta chain was observed in a study of blood T cell repertoires in COVID-19. In Seattle, patients joined the study during active infection and were tracked longitudinally. Authors' analysis steps: Amplification of reference gene primers was used by the study to estimate nucleated cell counts. Sequencing used immunoSEQ multiplex PCR; TCRdb keeps in-frame clones, though not all of them. V, J and clone size derive from that table, while D and trimming were established from the DNA sequence. Among 330,000 or so clones listed, approximately 86% were seen once. This CDR3 spans 15 amino acids. Germline values: CDR1 MDHEN, CDR2 SYDVKM. V was clipped by 1 base and J by 10 bases, with 19 bases between them.

The sequence was collected from a man aged 30 to 39 with COVID-19, enrolled during active disease. Sequenced input: peripheral blood. This chain joins TRBV28 and TRBJ1-2; D may be TRBD1 (6 bases). The CDR3 reads CASSLSAAGAGPYTF. CDR3 nucleotide sequence: TGTGCCAGCAGTTTATCAGCAGCAGGGGCCGGTCCCTACACCTTC.